Sequencing of this TCR beta chain was carried out in a study of T cells after yellow fever vaccination. Findings of the study overall: Contamination of FACS-sorted repertoires by abundant clonotypes from the bulk population could occur. A minor fraction of clonotypes spanned both CD4 and CD8 compartments.

The CDR3 extends over 13 amino acids. Germline CDR1 MNHEY, CDR2 SVGEGT. The V and J ends lost 1 base and 1 base respectively, with 2 bases between them. As concerns this clonotype: Its antigen is currently unknown.

MiXCR was run by TCRdb on the 5' RACE reads, yielding one entry per CDR3 protein. The sample consists of some 670,000 distinct CDR3 sequences, roughly 12% of them appearing once. The genes are TRBV6-2 or TRBV6-3 and TRBJ1-5; unclear D gene. The sample consisted of PBMCs, taken on the day of the yellow fever booster vaccination. This clonotype was obtained from a man aged 25-45 years who received the YFV17D yellow fever vaccine. Here the CDR3 DNA reads TGTGCCAGCAGTTACTGGAGCAATCAGCCCCAGCATTTT. Amino acid sequence: CASSYWSNQPQHF.